This TCR beta chain comes out of a study of blood T cell repertoires in COVID-19 (dated by TCRdb to 2020 to 2021). Regarding the study in general: Samples from collaborators originated in the United States, Italy and Spain and spanned both the acute and convalescent phases of COVID-19. The prospective study material was composed of cDNA or gDNA derived from T cells, B-cell-depleted T cells, or PBMCs. The dataset comprised deeply sampled blood TCRbeta repertoires from subjects exposed to, actively infected with, or recovered from COVID-19. The repertoires were made available in a free public database intended to serve as a resource for research on the immune response to SARS-CoV-2. Samples came from the ongoing ImmuneRACE study (first 160 participants) plus 1,254 subjects from 6 global collaborators. Sample metadata almost always included a de-identified subject ID, COVID-19 status, age in years and sex. Where available, HLA class I and class II types were taken from metadata supplied by the sample provider and were not determined by assay-based typing. Beyond this particular receptor, the publication reports: Clinical and demographic metadata were provided uncurated, with the amount varying by source and participant.

Participants in the prospective study were aged roughly 18 to 100 years, lived in some 24 United States geographic areas, and enrolled through a virtual design. In the prospective study, cohorts were assigned on the basis of participant-reported clinical history obtained from a screening survey and a study questionnaire. Recovered participants in ImmuneRACE Cohort 3 were defined as having two consecutive negative NP/OP PCR tests, clearance from a healthcare professional, or resolution of symptoms. In the prospective study, whole blood, serum and a nasopharyngeal or oropharyngeal swab were collected from each participant by mobile phlebotomists. Over a roughly 2-month period, participants in the prospective study had the option of providing additional blood draws and questionnaires. Before DNA extraction, blood samples from the prospective study were shipped at room temperature or frozen. With respect to this clone: Its antigen is unknown. It has no much larger one-base neighbor in the sample; base qualities were not kept.

TCRbeta CDR3 regions were amplified from genomic DNA using the immunoSEQ Assay, a bias-controlled multiplex PCR. The original methods were these. The number of nucleated cells in each sample was estimated from the amplification of reference gene primers within the assay. To quantify the absolute abundance of each unique TCRbeta CDR3 rearrangement, sequence reads were collapsed and filtered. For each sample, productive Simpson clonality was calculated by taking the square root of Simpson's diversity index across productive rearrangements. TCRdb carries this immuneACCESS record with in-frame sequences only. Its versions omit some clonotypes, under half of them owing to an unresolved V gene in the studies checked, with the rest unexplained. V, J and clone size are taken as reported in that table, and D and trimming were inferred from the DNA itself. A total of 240,000 or so clones appear in this sample, around 89% of them only once. Jointly, the top ten make up about 9.3% of the sample.

Reading the germline V gene gives CDR1 MNHNS and CDR2 SASEGT. V loses 1 base, J loses 5 bases, and the germline ends lie 12 bases apart. The CDR3 starts with the cysteine, ends with the phenylalanine, and has 15 residues. CDR3 DNA only is kept here, 45 bases in frame from base 1. The sequence joins TRBV6-1 to TRBJ1-5; TRBD1 could be the D gene, as 6 bases match. The sequencing input was PBMCs or T cells enriched from blood (not recorded which). The clonotype was recovered from a man aged 40-50 years who had recovered from COVID-19. In nucleotide form, the sequence is TGTGCCAGCAGTGAAGGGCAGGGGCCGTATCAGCCCCAGCATTTT. It is translated as CASSEGQGPYQPQHF.